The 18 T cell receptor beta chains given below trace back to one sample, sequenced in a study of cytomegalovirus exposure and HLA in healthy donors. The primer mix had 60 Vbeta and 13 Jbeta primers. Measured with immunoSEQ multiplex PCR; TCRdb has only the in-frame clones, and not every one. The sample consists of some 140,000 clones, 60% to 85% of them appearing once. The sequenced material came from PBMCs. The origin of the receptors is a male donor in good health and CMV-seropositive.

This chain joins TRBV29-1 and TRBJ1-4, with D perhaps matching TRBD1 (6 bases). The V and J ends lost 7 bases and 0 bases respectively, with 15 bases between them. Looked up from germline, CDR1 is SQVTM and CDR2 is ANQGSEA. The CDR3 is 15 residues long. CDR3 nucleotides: TGCAGCGCCTTGGGGGGGGACACAACTAATGAAAAACTGTTTTTT. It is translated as CSALGGDTTNEKLFF.

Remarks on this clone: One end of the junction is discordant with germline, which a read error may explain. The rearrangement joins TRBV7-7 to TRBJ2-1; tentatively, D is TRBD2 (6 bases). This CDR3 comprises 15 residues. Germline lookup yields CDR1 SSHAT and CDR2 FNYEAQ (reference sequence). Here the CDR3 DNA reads TGTGCTAGCAGCAAGGAGCGGGTACCCTACAATGAGCAGTTCTTC. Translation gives CASSKERVPYNEQFF.

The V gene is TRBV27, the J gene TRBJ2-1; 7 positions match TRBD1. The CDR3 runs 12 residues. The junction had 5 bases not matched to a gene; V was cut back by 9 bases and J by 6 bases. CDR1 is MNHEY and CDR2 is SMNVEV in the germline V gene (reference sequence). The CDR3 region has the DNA TGTGCCAGTAGGGGGCTAAGCAATGAGCAGTTCTTC. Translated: CASRGLSNEQFF.

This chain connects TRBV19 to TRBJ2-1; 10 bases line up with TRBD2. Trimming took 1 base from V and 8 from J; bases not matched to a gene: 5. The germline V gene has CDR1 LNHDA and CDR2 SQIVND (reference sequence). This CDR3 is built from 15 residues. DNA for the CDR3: TGTGCCAGTAGTATAGGGCTAGCGGGGGTCCATGAGCAGTTCTTC. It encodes CASSIGLAGVHEQFF.

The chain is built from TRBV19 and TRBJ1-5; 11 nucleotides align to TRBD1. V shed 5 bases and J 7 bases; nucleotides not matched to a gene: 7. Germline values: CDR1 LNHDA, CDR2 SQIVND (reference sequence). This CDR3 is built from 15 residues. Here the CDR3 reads CASSPGQGVQQPQHF. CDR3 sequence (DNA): TGTGCCAGTAGTCCGGGACAGGGGGTCCAGCAGCCCCAGCATTTT.

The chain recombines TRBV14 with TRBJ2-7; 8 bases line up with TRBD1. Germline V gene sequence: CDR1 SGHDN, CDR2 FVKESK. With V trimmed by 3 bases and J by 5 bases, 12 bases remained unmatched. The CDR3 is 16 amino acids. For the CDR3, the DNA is TGTGCCAGCAGCCACCGGGTCAGGGGGCGAGATCACGAGCAGTACTTC. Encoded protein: CASSHRVRGRDHEQYF.

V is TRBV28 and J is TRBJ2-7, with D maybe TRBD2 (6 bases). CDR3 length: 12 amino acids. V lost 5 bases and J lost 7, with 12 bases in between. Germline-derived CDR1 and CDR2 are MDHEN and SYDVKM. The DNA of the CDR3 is TGTGCCAGCAGTCTCGGGCGGGGAGAGCAGTACTTC. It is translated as CASSLGRGEQYF.

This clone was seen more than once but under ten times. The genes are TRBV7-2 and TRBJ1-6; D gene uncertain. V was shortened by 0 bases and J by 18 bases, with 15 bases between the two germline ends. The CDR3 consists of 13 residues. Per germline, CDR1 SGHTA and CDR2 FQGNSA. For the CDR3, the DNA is TGTGCCAGCAGCTTAGCCCCTAATTCCCCCTCCCACTTT. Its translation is CASSLAPNSPSHF.

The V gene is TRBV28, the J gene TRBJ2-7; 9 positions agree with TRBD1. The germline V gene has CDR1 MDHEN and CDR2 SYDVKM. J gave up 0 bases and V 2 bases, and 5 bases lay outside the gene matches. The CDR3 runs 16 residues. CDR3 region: CASSLHWTGVSYEQYF. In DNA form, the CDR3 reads TGTGCCAGCAGTTTACACTGGACAGGGGTCTCCTACGAGCAGTACTTC.

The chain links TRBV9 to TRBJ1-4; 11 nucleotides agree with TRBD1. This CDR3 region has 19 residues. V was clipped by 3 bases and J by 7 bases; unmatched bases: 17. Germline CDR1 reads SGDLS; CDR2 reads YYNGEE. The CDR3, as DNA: TGTGCCAGCAGCGCCGCCGGGACAGGGGGTCGCAACGAGGGTGAAAAACTGTTTTTT. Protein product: CASSAAGTGGRNEGEKLFF.

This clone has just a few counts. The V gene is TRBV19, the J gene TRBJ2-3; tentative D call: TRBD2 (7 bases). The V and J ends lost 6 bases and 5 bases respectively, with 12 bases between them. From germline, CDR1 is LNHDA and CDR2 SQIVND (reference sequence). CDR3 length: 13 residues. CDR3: CASRGGQGDTQYF. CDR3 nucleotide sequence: TGTGCCAGTAGGGGGGGGCAGGGAGATACGCAGTATTTT.

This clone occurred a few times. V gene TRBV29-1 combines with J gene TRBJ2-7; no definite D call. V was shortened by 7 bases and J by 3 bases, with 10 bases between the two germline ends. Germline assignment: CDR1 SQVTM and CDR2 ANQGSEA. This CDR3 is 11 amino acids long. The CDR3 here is CSGYANYEQYF. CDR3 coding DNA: TGCAGCGGATATGCGAACTACGAGCAGTACTTC.

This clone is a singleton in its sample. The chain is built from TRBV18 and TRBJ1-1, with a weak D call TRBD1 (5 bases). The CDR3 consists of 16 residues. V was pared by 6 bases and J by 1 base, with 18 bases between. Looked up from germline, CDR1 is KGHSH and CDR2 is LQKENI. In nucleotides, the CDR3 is TGTGCCAGCTCGCTCAACCAGCGGGGGGGGAACACTGAAGCTTTCTTT. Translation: CASSLNQRGGNTEAFF.

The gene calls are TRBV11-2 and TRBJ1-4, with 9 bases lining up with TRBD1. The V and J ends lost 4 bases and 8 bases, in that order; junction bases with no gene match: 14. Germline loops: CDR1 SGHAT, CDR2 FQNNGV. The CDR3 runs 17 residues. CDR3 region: CASSSLRLGQGQEKLFF. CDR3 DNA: TGTGCCAGCAGCTCACTCCGGTTGGGACAGGGCCAGGAAAAACTGTTTTTT.

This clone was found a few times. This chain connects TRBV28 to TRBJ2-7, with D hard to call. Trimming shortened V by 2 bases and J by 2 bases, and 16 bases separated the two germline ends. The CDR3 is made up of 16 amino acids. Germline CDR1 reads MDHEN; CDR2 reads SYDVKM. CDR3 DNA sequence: TGTGCCAGCAGTTTAAACTCTGACACCTTCACCTACGAGCAGTACTTC. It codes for CASSLNSDTFTYEQYF.

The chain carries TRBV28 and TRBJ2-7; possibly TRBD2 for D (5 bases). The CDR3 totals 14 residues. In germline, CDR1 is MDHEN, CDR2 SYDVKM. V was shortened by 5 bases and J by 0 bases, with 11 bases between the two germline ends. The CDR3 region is CASSPGRVSYEQYF. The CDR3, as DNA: TGTGCCAGCAGTCCCGGGCGGGTCTCCTACGAGCAGTACTTC.

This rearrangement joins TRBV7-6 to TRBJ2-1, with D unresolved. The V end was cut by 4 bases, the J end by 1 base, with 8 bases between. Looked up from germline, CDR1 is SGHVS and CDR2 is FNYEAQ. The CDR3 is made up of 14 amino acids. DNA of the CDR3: TGTGCCAGCAGCTCCCATGAGTCCTACAATGAGCAGTTCTTC. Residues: CASSSHESYNEQFF.

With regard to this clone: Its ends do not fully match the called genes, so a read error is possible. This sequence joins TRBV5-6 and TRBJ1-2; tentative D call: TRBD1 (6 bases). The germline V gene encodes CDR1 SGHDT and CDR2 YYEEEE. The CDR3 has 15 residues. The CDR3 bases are TGTGCCAGCAGCTTTCCTCCGGGACACCTCTATGGCTACCCCTTC. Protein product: CASSFPPGHLYGYPF.